This TCR beta chain comes out of a study of shared clonotypes between healthy human individuals. Study-wide points: Lower generation probabilities were found for non-shared clonotypes than for those shared by all four donors.

TCRdb keeps only in-frame clones here, not all; method: immunoSEQ multiplex PCR. This table holds a few hundred thousand clones, about 97% found once. V lost 0 bases and J lost 0, with 12 bases in between. The CDR3 is 16 residues long. The germline gives CDR1 MGHRA, CDR2 YSYEKL. As concerns this clone: Its antigen is undetermined.

The authors divided CD4+ cells into CD45RA+ naive and CD45RA-negative memory subsets. The sequenced sample was naive CD4+ T cells sorted from blood. Subset indicated: CD45RA+ positively selected. V is TRBV4-1 and J is TRBJ2-7; no clear D. The origin of this receptor is a woman aged 25 to 39 in good health. The CDR3 here is CASSQEKAWSSYEQYF. The CDR3 coding sequence is TGCGCCAGCAGCCAAGAAAAAGCGTGGAGCTCCTACGAGCAGTACTTC.